This entry lists 7 T cell receptor beta chains sequenced from one sample in a study of response to subunit inactivated influenza vaccine (dated by TCRdb to the late 2010s). Library preparation employed RT-PCR. Sequencing was performed on an Illumina HiSeq 2500. The public sequencing data were trimmed at Q25 with fastp and processed into clonotypes with MiXCR by TCRdb, which kept only in-frame beta chains. When rows share a CDR3 protein, they turn into one entry using the most common DNA and genes. The sample table shows just under 250,000 distinct CDR3 sequences, and 12% are seen once. The ten largest clonotypes hold approximately 8.4% of the sample. The material was non-naive T cells sorted from PBMCs, obtained around two weeks before vaccination. In light of the paper, this sample's cell subset or site label describes: memory T cell fraction. Receptors originate from a man aged 50 to 59 who received an inactivated influenza vaccine. Donor details come from another sample of the same person, matched by shared clones.

This clonotype has ten or more counts. V and J are TRBV20-1 and TRBJ2-7, with no clear D. V lost 6 bases and J lost 2, with 11 bases in between. The CDR3 is made up of 12 amino acids. Germline lookup yields CDR1 DFQATT and CDR2 SNEGSKA (reference sequence). The DNA for the CDR3 is TGCAGTGCAACGAGGATGCCCTACGAGCAGTACTTC. It encodes CSATRMPYEQYF.

The sample holds many counts of this clonotype. J is TRBJ1-3 and V is TRBV5-1; 9 positions agree with TRBD1. V was clipped by 2 bases and J by 0 bases; unmatched bases: 9. The germline V gene encodes CDR1 SGHRS and CDR2 YFSETQ. This CDR3 is 18 amino acids long. This chain's CDR3 is CASSFSDRGGLSGNTIYF. The CDR3 region has the DNA TGCGCCAGCAGCTTTTCGGACAGGGGAGGGCTCTCTGGAAACACCATATATTTT.

The table lists this clonotype with many counts. This chain joins TRBV4-3 and TRBJ2-7; TRBD1 or TRBD2 may be the D gene (5 bases each). The CDR3 is 16 amino acids. V was pared by 0 bases and J by 2 bases, with 14 bases between. Germline values: CDR1 LGHNA, CDR2 YSLEER. The CDR3 coding sequence is TGCGCCAGCAGCCAAGACACCGGGACGTCAACCTACGAGCAGTACTTC. It encodes CASSQDTGTSTYEQYF.

The chain combines TRBV7-9 with TRBJ2-5, with 8 positions matching TRBD1. This CDR3 comprises 13 residues. The germline gives CDR1 SEHNR, CDR2 FQNEAQ (reference sequence). V shed 6 bases and J 4 bases; nucleotides not matched to a gene: 4. CDR3 DNA: TGTGCCAGCAGAAAACAGGGGGGAGAGACCCAGTACTTC. Translating gives CASRKQGGETQYF. The variable domain in full, with the rest retrieved from reference TRBV7-9 and TRBJ2-5, is DTGVSQNPRHKITKRGQNVTFRCDPISEHNRLYWYRQTLGQGPEFLTYFQNEAQLEKSRLLSDRFSAERPKGSFSTLEIQRTEQGDSAMYLCASRKQGGETQYFGPGTRLLVL.

This clonotype showed up many times. CDR3: CSARLGQGGQPQHF. The CDR3 DNA follows: TGCAGTGCTAGACTCGGACAGGGCGGTCAGCCCCAGCATTTT. The chain combines TRBV20-1 with TRBJ1-5; 8 bases fit TRBD1. Germline V gene lookup returns CDR1 DFQATT and CDR2 SNEGSKA (reference sequence). CDR3 length equals 14 residues. V dropped 2 bases and J dropped 6; count of bases not matched to a gene: 6.

This clonotype was counted only a few times. The chain has TRBV6-1 and TRBJ2-1; TRBD1 might be the D (6 bases). The CDR3 has 15 amino acids. Trimming pared 8 bases from V and 2 bases from J, leaving 16 bases between. CDR1 MNHNS and CDR2 SASEGT come from the germline V gene. Here the CDR3 DNA reads TGTGCCAGCGGCGAGGGGGATACTACCTACAATGAGCAGTTCTTC. Translated: CASGEGDTTYNEQFF.

This clonotype was found a few times. The chain carries TRBV12-5 and TRBJ1-1; tentatively, D is TRBD1 (6 bases). V was shortened by 1 base and J by 9 bases, with 12 bases between the two germline ends. CDR1 and CDR2 (germline): LGHNT, FRNRAP. The CDR3 extends over 13 amino acids. The CDR3 region is CASGLGIGGQAFF. For the CDR3, the DNA is TGTGCTAGTGGTTTGGGGATCGGGGGGCAAGCTTTCTTT.